The rows below give T cell receptor beta chains drawn from one sample of a study of cytomegalovirus exposure and HLA in healthy donors. Using immunoSEQ multiplex PCR, the repertoire was profiled, and TCRdb retains in-frame clones only, with some absent. The sample carries around 200,000 clones, around 85% recorded once. The sequenced sample consisted of PBMCs. These receptors all stem from a man aged 40-49 years in good health and CMV-seropositive. Both conserved end residues are part of each CDR3. The D gene is left open where the match is weak. Not every row has a clone size; where given, it reads once, few, many or a size class.

>TRBV6-5|.|TRBD1|TRBJ1-5
CASSYDRVQPQHF
TGTGCCAGCAGTTATGACAGGGTCCAGCCCCAGCATTTT
>TRBV9|.|.|TRBJ1-1
CASGMTANTEAFF
TGTGCCAGCGGAATGACAGCGAACACTGAAGCTTTCTTT
>TRBV9|.|TRBD2|TRBJ2-1
CASSGPSGGAYNEQFF
TGTGCCAGCAGCGGGCCCTCCGGGGGGGCCTACAATGAGCAGTTCTTC
>TRBV4-1|.|TRBD1|TRBJ1-1
CASSQEQGAIIAEAFF
TGCGCCAGCAGCCAAGAACAGGGGGCGATTATAGCTGAAGCTTTCTTT
>TRBV7-9|once|.|TRBJ1-4
CASKGEEKLFF
TGTGCCAGCAAGGGGGAGGAAAAACTGTTTTTT
>TRBV5-6|.|TRBD1|TRBJ2-7
CASSYQDRPYEQYF
TGTGCCAGCAGCTACCAGGACAGGCCCTACGAGCAGTACTTC
>TRBV6-6|.|TRBD2|TRBJ2-7
CASSPGLAGYYEQYF
TGTGCCAGCAGCCCGGGACTAGCGGGGTACTACGAGCAGTACTTC
>TRBV7-9|.|.|TRBJ2-3
CASSQQAFGTDTQYF
TGTGCCAGCAGCCAGCAAGCGTTCGGCACAGATACGCAGTATTTT
>TRBV6-5|.|.|TRBJ1-2
CASSYSGGRSGGYTF
TGTGCCAGCAGTTACTCGGGGGGGCGCTCCGGAGGCTACACCTTC
>TRBV7-7|.|.|TRBJ2-7
CASSLHPGYEQYF
TGTGCTAGCAGCTTACATCCCGGCTACGAGCAGTACTTC
>TRBV19|.|.|TRBJ2-7
CASRTPGGENEQYF
TGTGCCAGTAGGACTCCGGGGGGCGAAAACGAGCAGTACTTC
>TRBV7-2|.|TRBD1|TRBJ2-1
CASSLGQGRNEQFF
TGTGCCAGCAGCTTAGGACAGGGTCGGAATGAGCAGTTCTTC
>TRBV18|.|.|TRBJ2-4
CASSPSAGPGNIQYF
TGTGCCAGCTCACCATCGGCGGGACCGGGCAACATTCAGTACTTC
>TRBV6-1|.|TRBD2|TRBJ2-2
CASSGGLAGGRTGELFF
TGTGCCAGCAGTGGGGGACTAGCGGGAGGAAGGACCGGGGAGCTGTTTTTT
>TRBV9|.|.|TRBJ2-5
CASSGGTQETQYF
TGTGCCAGCAGCGGTGGGACACAAGAGACCCAGTACTTC
>TRBV7-8|.|.|TRBJ1-5
CASSFRGTSNQPQHF
TGTGCCAGCAGCTTCAGGGGTACGAGCAATCAGCCCCAGCATTTT
>TRBV7-3|.|.|TRBJ1-2
CASSSRGPQGRFYGYTF
TGTGCCAGCAGCTCGAGGGGACCACAGGGCCGCTTCTATGGCTACACCTTC
>TRBV10-1|.|.|TRBJ1-5
CASSEALGSNQPQHF
TGCGCCAGCAGTGAGGCACTAGGAAGCAATCAGCCCCAGCATTTT
>TRBV7-2|.|TRBD2|TRBJ2-3
CASSLGPAGGYTDTQYF
TGTGCCAGCAGCTTAGGACCAGCGGGGGGCTACACAGATACGCAGTATTTT
>TRBV19|.|TRBD1|TRBJ2-2
CASREKDRNAGELFF
TGTGCCAGTAGGGAAAAGGACAGGAACGCCGGGGAGCTGTTTTTT
>TRBV11-2|once|.|TRBJ2-7
CASSLAKTGSPYEQYF
TGTGCCAGCAGCTTAGCTAAGACAGGTTCCCCCTACGAGCAGTACTTC
>TRBV9|.|TRBD1|TRBJ2-7
CASSGYRGSREQYF
TGTGCCAGCAGCGGATACAGGGGGTCCCGGGAGCAGTACTTC
>TRBV7-2|.|.|TRBJ2-1
CASSLVLEQFF
TGTGCCAGCAGCTTAGTCCTTGAGCAGTTCTTC
>TRBV5-1|.|TRBD1|TRBJ2-7
CASSLFRGEQYF
TGCGCCAGCAGCTTGTTCAGGGGGGAGCAGTACTTC
>TRBV19|.|TRBD2|TRBJ2-1
CASSMPELAGGRHEQFF
TGTGCCAGTAGTATGCCGGAACTAGCGGGGGGCCGACATGAGCAGTTCTTC
>TRBV4-1|.|TRBD2|TRBJ2-1
CASSQLVAGGHYNEQFF
TGCGCCAGCAGCCAACTTGTAGCGGGGGGCCACTACAATGAGCAGTTCTTC
>TRBV19|.|.|TRBJ2-7
CASSIPLGQGIYEQYF
TGTGCCAGTAGTATACCTCTCGGGCAGGGGATCTACGAGCAGTACTTC
>TRBV20-1|.|.|TRBJ1-1
CSAPQGASF
TGCAGTGCTCCTCAGGGCGCGAGTTTT
>TRBV5-8|.|TRBD1|TRBJ2-1
CASSHRDRGWHEQFF
TGTGCCAGCAGCCACCGGGACAGGGGGTGGCATGAGCAGTTCTTC
>TRBV30|.|.|TRBJ1-1
CAWSGSGQVGEAFF
TGTGCCTGGAGTGGTTCAGGGCAGGTCGGTGAAGCTTTCTTT
>TRBV27|medium-sized|.|TRBJ1-1
CASRFQGLGEAFF
TGTGCCAGCAGATTTCAGGGTCTTGGTGAAGCTTTCTTT
>TRBV7-2|few|.|TRBJ2-1
CASSLSTGSYNEQFF
TGTGCCAGCAGCCTATCGACAGGCTCCTACAATGAGCAGTTCTTC
>TRBV2|.|.|TRBJ2-2
CASSELRTQGELFF
TGTGCCAGCAGTGAATTAAGGACTCAAGGGGAGCTGTTTTTT
>TRBV18|.|TRBD2|TRBJ2-3
CASSSLAGGGSTDTQYF
TGTGCCAGCTCAAGCCTTGCTGGCGGGGGGAGCACAGATACGCAGTATTTT
>TRBV5-1|.|.|TRBJ2-5
CASSSAGTQYF
TGCGCCAGCAGCTCGGCGGGGACCCAGTACTTC
>TRBV7-3|few|TRBD1|TRBJ1-1
CASSLRGGDRAMNTEAFF
TGTGCCAGCAGCTTACGCGGTGGGGACAGGGCCATGAACACTGAAGCTTTCTTT
>TRBV30|.|TRBD1|TRBJ2-2
CAWGRQGVNTGELFF
TGTGCCTGGGGTCGACAGGGGGTGAACACCGGGGAGCTGTTTTTT
>TRBV7-9|.|TRBD1|TRBJ2-4
CASSPETGKNIQYF
TGTGCCAGCAGCCCGGAGACAGGGAAAAACATTCAGTACTTC
>TRBV9|.|TRBD1|TRBJ1-4
CASSVGGQQIATNEKLFF
TGTGCCAGCAGCGTAGGGGGACAGCAAATTGCAACTAATGAAAAACTGTTTTTT